Shown below are 31 T cell receptor beta chains from a single sample sequenced in a study of blood T cell repertoires in COVID-19. TCRdb's copy holds only in-frame clones and misses some; the assay was immunoSEQ multiplex PCR. The top ten hold roughly 0.72% of the sample, which has around 80,000 clones, around nine tenths seen once. Specimen: peripheral blood. These receptors all stem from a woman older than 75 with acute or convalescent COVID-19.

This chain uses TRBV3-1 (or the pseudogene TRBV3-2) with TRBJ1-5, with TRBD1 identical over 7 bases. V shed 3 bases and J 2 bases; nucleotides not matched to a gene: 1. CDR3 size: 14 residues. Germline-derived CDR1 and CDR2 are LGHDT and YNNKEL (reference sequence). The CDR3, as DNA: TGTGCCAGCAGCCACACAGGGGGCAATCAGCCCCAGCATTTT. It specifies CASSHTGGNQPQHF.

This clone was seen just once. The chain is built from TRBV7-9 and TRBJ1-4, with TRBD1 matching 9 bases. CDR1 and CDR2 (germline): SEHNR, FQNEAQ (reference sequence). J gave up 7 bases and V 3 bases, and 9 bases lay outside the gene matches. The CDR3 covers 16 residues. This chain's CDR3 is CASSLTSGTGSEKLFF. CDR3 nucleotides: TGTGCCAGCAGCTTGACGTCCGGGACAGGGTCTGAAAAACTGTTTTTT.

J is TRBJ2-3 and V is TRBV12-5; 8 bases agree with TRBD2. V lost 1 base, J lost 0 bases, and 12 bases stayed unmatched. The CDR3 runs to 19 residues. The germline CDR1 and CDR2 sequences are LGHNT and FRNRAP. The CDR3 region has the DNA TGTGCTAGTGGTTTGGGACGGACTCCGGGCGGGAGGAGCACAGATACGCAGTATTTT. Translating gives CASGLGRTPGGRSTDTQYF.

This sequence joins TRBV3-1 (or the pseudogene TRBV3-2) and TRBJ2-7; D gene unclear. Trimming stripped 1 base from V and 6 bases from J, with 10 bases between. The CDR3 runs to 13 residues. The germline gives CDR1 LGHDT, CDR2 YNNKEL (reference sequence). CDR3: CASSQVRGVEQYF. Written as DNA, the CDR3 is TGTGCCAGCAGCCAAGTTAGAGGAGTCGAGCAGTACTTC.

This chain links TRBV7-9 with TRBJ2-5, with 7 bases identical to TRBD2. The CDR3 is 14 amino acids. V trimming: 5 bases; J trimming: 5 bases; junction bases outside the gene matches: 8. The germline gives CDR1 SEHNR, CDR2 FQNEAQ (reference sequence). The CDR3 DNA reads as TGTGCCAGCAGCCTCGCGGGAGCAGGGGAGACCCAGTACTTC. Residues: CASSLAGAGETQYF.

The chain recombines TRBV6-6 with TRBJ2-5; TRBD2 aligns across 8 bases. The CDR3 spans 15 residues. V shed 2 bases and J 1 base; nucleotides not matched to a gene: 3. The V gene's germline CDR1 is MNHNY and CDR2 SVGAGI (reference sequence). CDR3 sequence reads: CASSYVSGVQETQYF. Written as DNA, the CDR3 is TGTGCCAGCAGTTACGTTAGCGGGGTCCAAGAGACCCAGTACTTC.

V gene TRBV13 combines with J gene TRBJ1-2; 8 bases align to TRBD1. CDR3 length: 15 residues. CDR1 and CDR2 from the germline V gene are PRHDT and FYEKMQ (reference sequence). J gave up 4 bases and V 5 bases, and 9 bases lay outside the gene matches. The chain's CDR3 is CASSARTGLGYGYTF. The DNA for the CDR3 is TGTGCCAGCAGCGCACGGACAGGGCTTGGCTATGGCTACACCTTC.

The V and J genes are TRBV19 and TRBJ2-1, with 11 bases lining up with TRBD2. CDR1 LNHDA and CDR2 SQIVND come from the germline V gene (reference sequence). This CDR3 is built from 18 residues. After removal of 9 bases from V and 2 bases from J, the junction contained 15 bases not matched to a gene. CDR3 region: CARLIAGGPLPTYNEQFF. CDR3 coding DNA: TGTGCCAGACTAATAGCGGGAGGGCCCCTGCCCACCTACAATGAGCAGTTCTTC.

The chain uses TRBV19 and TRBJ2-7, with D possibly being TRBD1 (5 bases). The germline V gene has CDR1 LNHDA and CDR2 SQIVND (reference sequence). The CDR3 length is 14 residues. The V gene lost 1 base and the J gene lost 5 bases, with 12 bases spanning the gap. CDR3 in amino acids: CASSIVDSPNEQYF. CDR3 nucleotide sequence: TGTGCCAGTAGTATAGTAGACAGCCCCAACGAGCAGTACTTC.

The chain recombines TRBV24-1 with TRBJ2-1, with 8 bases that match TRBD1. The CDR3 contains 12 residues. The V and J ends lost 9 bases and 6 bases, in that order; junction bases with no gene match: 3. Germline CDR1 KGHDR, CDR2 SFDVKD. The CDR3 loop is CATSTGVNEQFF. The CDR3 bases are TGTGCCACCTCGACAGGGGTCAATGAGCAGTTCTTC.

The rearrangement uses TRBV6-1 and TRBJ1-1, with D maybe TRBD1 (6 bases). CDR3 length: 13 residues. In germline, CDR1 is MNHNS, CDR2 SASEGT. The V gene lost 2 bases and the J gene lost 10 bases, with 14 bases spanning the gap. CDR3 in amino acids: CASSEYQGTGAFF. CDR3 sequence (DNA): TGTGCCAGCAGTGAATATCAGGGGACCGGAGCTTTCTTT.

This sequence joins TRBV2 and TRBJ2-3; 7 positions match TRBD1. The CDR3 extends over 15 amino acids. Germline V lookup: CDR1 SNHLY, CDR2 FYNNEI. After removal of 10 bases from V and 4 bases from J, the junction contained 14 bases not matched to a gene. The CDR3 sequence is CAKGTDSPWADTQYF. CDR3 nucleotide sequence: TGTGCCAAAGGGACAGATTCTCCTTGGGCAGATACGCAGTATTTT.

This chain links TRBV28 with TRBJ1-2, with a weak D call TRBD1 (5 bases). Between the trimmed V and J ends, which lost 3 bases and 6 bases, there was a span of 11 bases. This CDR3 spans 13 amino acids. From germline, CDR1 is MDHEN and CDR2 SYDVKM. DNA of the CDR3: TGTGCCAGCAGTTTTACCCTAGGGGATGGCTACACCTTC. Its translation is CASSFTLGDGYTF.

The rearrangement joins TRBV5-1 to TRBJ2-2, with D perhaps matching TRBD2 (5 bases). V lost 0 bases, J lost 3 bases, and 9 bases lay in between. The CDR3 runs 15 residues. Germline CDR1 reads SGHRS; CDR2 reads YFSETQ. The CDR3 DNA reads TGCGCCAGCAGCTTGGATACTAGGCACACCGGGGAGCTGTTTTTT. Encoded protein: CASSLDTRHTGELFF.

This chain links TRBV20-1 with TRBJ2-1; D is ambiguous. Germline V gene lookup returns CDR1 DFQATT and CDR2 SNEGSKA (reference sequence). The germline V and J ends were trimmed by 6 bases and 10 bases, with 10 bases remaining between them. The CDR3 runs to 10 residues. The CDR3 spells CSATTEEQFF. The CDR3 DNA is TGCAGTGCCACAACAGAGGAGCAGTTCTTC.

The rearrangement uses TRBV5-4 and TRBJ2-7; D call uncertain. This CDR3 is built from 12 residues. Trimming left V 6 bases short and J 8 bases short, with 15 bases between. Germline values: CDR1 SGHNT, CDR2 YYREEE (reference sequence). Written as DNA, the CDR3 is TGTGCCAGCATGGCCTCGGGTTCGCAGCAGTACTTC. The encoded protein is CASMASGSQQYF.

This rearrangement joins TRBV3-1 (or the pseudogene TRBV3-2) to TRBJ1-4; D might be TRBD1 (5 bases). Germline V gene lookup returns CDR1 LGHDT and CDR2 YNNKEL (reference sequence). The germline V and J ends were trimmed by 1 base and 2 bases, with 11 bases remaining between them. This CDR3 comprises 16 residues. The CDR3 spells CASSQGGTLTNEKLFF. CDR3 sequence (DNA): TGTGCCAGCAGCCAAGGGGGCACCCTTACTAATGAAAAACTGTTTTTT.

The rearrangement uses TRBV7-9 and TRBJ1-1; D possibly corresponds to TRBD1 (6 bases). The germline V gene encodes CDR1 SEHNR and CDR2 FQNEAQ (reference sequence). This CDR3 has 12 residues. V shed 3 bases and J shed 11 bases, with 13 bases lying between them. The CDR3 DNA follows: TGTGCCAGCAGCTTGCAGGGGAGGGGCGCTTTCTTT. It codes for CASSLQGRGAFF.

V is TRBV5-5 and J is TRBJ1-1, with 7 bases aligning to TRBD1. Germline V CDR1 and CDR2: SGHKS, YYEKEE (reference sequence). After removal of 2 bases from V and 0 bases from J, the junction contained 7 bases not matched to a gene. This CDR3 contains 16 residues. CDR3 amino acids: CASSFDRVGVNTEAFF. The CDR3 DNA reads as TGTGCCAGCAGCTTTGACAGGGTTGGAGTGAACACTGAAGCTTTCTTT.

The rearrangement uses TRBV7-2 and TRBJ1-5; a weak D match, TRBD1 (6 bases). The germline V gene has CDR1 SGHTA and CDR2 FQGNSA. V was shortened by 5 bases and J by 11 bases, with 16 bases between the two germline ends. The CDR3 runs to 13 residues. The CDR3, as DNA: TGTGCCAGCAGCGATCACAGGGTCGGGACCCAGCATTTT. This encodes CASSDHRVGTQHF.

The chain links TRBV3-1 (or the pseudogene TRBV3-2) to TRBJ1-3; 7 positions match TRBD1. CDR3 length: 13 amino acids. V shed 3 bases, J shed 7 bases, and the junction held 3 bases outside the gene matches. CDR1 and CDR2 (germline): LGHDT, YNNKEL (reference sequence). DNA for the CDR3: TGTGCCAGCAGCCAGAGACAGGGCAACACCATATATTTT. Translation gives CASSQRQGNTIYF.

The rearrangement joins TRBV7-3 to TRBJ2-2; 11 bases fit TRBD2. In germline, CDR1 is SGHTA, CDR2 FQGTGA. The CDR3 totals 19 residues. Losses at the gene ends were 2 bases for V and 5 bases for J; bases not matched to a gene: 13. CDR3 sequence: CASSLHFRLAGSGTGELFF. The CDR3 DNA reads TGTGCCAGCAGCTTACATTTCCGACTAGCGGGATCCGGAACCGGGGAGCTGTTTTTT.

The chain employs TRBV4-1 and TRBJ2-1; 10 bases fit TRBD2. Germline CDR1 MGHRA, CDR2 YSYEKL. V shed 1 base, J shed 3 bases, and the junction held 3 bases outside the gene matches. This CDR3 has 16 residues. Written as DNA, the CDR3 is TGCGCCAGCAGCCAAGGACTAGCGGGTCACTACAATGAGCAGTTCTTC. It is translated as CASSQGLAGHYNEQFF.

The chain combines TRBV4-2 with TRBJ2-3; no clear D gene. The germline V and J ends were trimmed by 0 bases and 1 base, with 8 bases remaining between them. From germline, CDR1 is LGHNA and CDR2 YNFKEQ. This CDR3 is 15 amino acids long. CDR3 bases: TGTGCCAGCAGCCAAGAGAGGCAAGGCACAGATACGCAGTATTTT. Protein sequence: CASSQERQGTDTQYF.

This chain uses TRBV11-2 with TRBJ2-2; 11 nucleotides match TRBD1. The CDR3 has 19 residues. Germline CDR1 reads SGHAT; CDR2 reads FQNNGV. V was clipped by 6 bases and J by 6 bases; unmatched bases: 18. CDR3 residues: CASSSLRSDRGRGSGELFF. CDR3 in DNA: TGTGCCAGCAGTTCTCTTAGGTCGGACAGGGGGCGAGGGTCCGGGGAGCTGTTTTTT.

This chain connects TRBV3-1 (or the pseudogene TRBV3-2) to TRBJ1-2; the match to TRBD1 covers 9 bases. This CDR3 is 14 amino acids long. With V trimmed by 5 bases and J by 7 bases, 8 bases remained unmatched. Germline values: CDR1 LGHDT, CDR2 YNNKEL (reference sequence). CDR3 DNA sequence: TGTGCCAGCAGCGCACGGACAGGGGATCGTGGCTACACCTTC. Translated: CASSARTGDRGYTF.

The chain has TRBV5-6 and TRBJ1-4; D not certain. CDR1 is SGHDT, CDR2 YYEEEE, per germline. Deletions cut 4 bases from V and 2 bases from J, with 12 bases between. This CDR3 is built from 15 residues. The CDR3 protein is CASSQIPGTNEKLFF. CDR3 sequence (DNA): TGTGCCAGCAGCCAGATTCCGGGGACTAATGAAAAACTGTTTTTT.

This clone appeared a single time. J is TRBJ2-2 and V is TRBV19; TRBD1 agrees at 8 bases. This CDR3 has 16 amino acids. Per germline, CDR1 LNHDA and CDR2 SQIVND (reference sequence). Germline trimming cut 3 bases from V and 4 bases from J; bases unmatched to any gene: 7. In DNA, the CDR3 is TGTGCCAGTAGTATTTCAGGGGGCGGAATCACCGGGGAGCTGTTTTTT. It encodes CASSISGGGITGELFF.

This rearrangement joins TRBV19 to TRBJ2-1; D possibly corresponds to TRBD1 (5 bases). Trimming shortened V by 3 bases and J by 9 bases, and 12 bases separated the two germline ends. The CDR3 has 13 amino acids. From germline, CDR1 is LNHDA and CDR2 SQIVND (reference sequence). CDR3 protein: CASSIAGFGEQFF. Written as DNA, the CDR3 is TGTGCCAGTAGTATCGCAGGGTTTGGTGAGCAGTTCTTC.

The chain uses TRBV7-9 and TRBJ1-2, with D perhaps matching TRBD1 (5 bases). Germline V gene data show CDR1 as SEHNR and CDR2 as FQNEAQ (reference sequence). Trimming took off 6 bases at V and 6 bases at J, with 11 bases between the two ends. The CDR3 length is 12 residues. CDR3 sequence: CASSFAGDGYTF. For the CDR3, the DNA is TGTGCCAGCAGTTTCGCGGGGGATGGCTACACCTTC.

CDR3 in amino acids: CAISESSGGKLAGELFF. The CDR3, as DNA: TGTGCCATCAGTGAGTCCTCCGGGGGAAAACTGGCCGGGGAGCTGTTTTTT. The V call is TRBV10-3, the J call TRBJ2-2; a weak D match, TRBD2 (6 bases). In germline, CDR1 is ENHRY, CDR2 SYGVKD. Trimming left V 0 bases short and J 6 bases short, with 17 bases between. The CDR3 totals 17 residues.